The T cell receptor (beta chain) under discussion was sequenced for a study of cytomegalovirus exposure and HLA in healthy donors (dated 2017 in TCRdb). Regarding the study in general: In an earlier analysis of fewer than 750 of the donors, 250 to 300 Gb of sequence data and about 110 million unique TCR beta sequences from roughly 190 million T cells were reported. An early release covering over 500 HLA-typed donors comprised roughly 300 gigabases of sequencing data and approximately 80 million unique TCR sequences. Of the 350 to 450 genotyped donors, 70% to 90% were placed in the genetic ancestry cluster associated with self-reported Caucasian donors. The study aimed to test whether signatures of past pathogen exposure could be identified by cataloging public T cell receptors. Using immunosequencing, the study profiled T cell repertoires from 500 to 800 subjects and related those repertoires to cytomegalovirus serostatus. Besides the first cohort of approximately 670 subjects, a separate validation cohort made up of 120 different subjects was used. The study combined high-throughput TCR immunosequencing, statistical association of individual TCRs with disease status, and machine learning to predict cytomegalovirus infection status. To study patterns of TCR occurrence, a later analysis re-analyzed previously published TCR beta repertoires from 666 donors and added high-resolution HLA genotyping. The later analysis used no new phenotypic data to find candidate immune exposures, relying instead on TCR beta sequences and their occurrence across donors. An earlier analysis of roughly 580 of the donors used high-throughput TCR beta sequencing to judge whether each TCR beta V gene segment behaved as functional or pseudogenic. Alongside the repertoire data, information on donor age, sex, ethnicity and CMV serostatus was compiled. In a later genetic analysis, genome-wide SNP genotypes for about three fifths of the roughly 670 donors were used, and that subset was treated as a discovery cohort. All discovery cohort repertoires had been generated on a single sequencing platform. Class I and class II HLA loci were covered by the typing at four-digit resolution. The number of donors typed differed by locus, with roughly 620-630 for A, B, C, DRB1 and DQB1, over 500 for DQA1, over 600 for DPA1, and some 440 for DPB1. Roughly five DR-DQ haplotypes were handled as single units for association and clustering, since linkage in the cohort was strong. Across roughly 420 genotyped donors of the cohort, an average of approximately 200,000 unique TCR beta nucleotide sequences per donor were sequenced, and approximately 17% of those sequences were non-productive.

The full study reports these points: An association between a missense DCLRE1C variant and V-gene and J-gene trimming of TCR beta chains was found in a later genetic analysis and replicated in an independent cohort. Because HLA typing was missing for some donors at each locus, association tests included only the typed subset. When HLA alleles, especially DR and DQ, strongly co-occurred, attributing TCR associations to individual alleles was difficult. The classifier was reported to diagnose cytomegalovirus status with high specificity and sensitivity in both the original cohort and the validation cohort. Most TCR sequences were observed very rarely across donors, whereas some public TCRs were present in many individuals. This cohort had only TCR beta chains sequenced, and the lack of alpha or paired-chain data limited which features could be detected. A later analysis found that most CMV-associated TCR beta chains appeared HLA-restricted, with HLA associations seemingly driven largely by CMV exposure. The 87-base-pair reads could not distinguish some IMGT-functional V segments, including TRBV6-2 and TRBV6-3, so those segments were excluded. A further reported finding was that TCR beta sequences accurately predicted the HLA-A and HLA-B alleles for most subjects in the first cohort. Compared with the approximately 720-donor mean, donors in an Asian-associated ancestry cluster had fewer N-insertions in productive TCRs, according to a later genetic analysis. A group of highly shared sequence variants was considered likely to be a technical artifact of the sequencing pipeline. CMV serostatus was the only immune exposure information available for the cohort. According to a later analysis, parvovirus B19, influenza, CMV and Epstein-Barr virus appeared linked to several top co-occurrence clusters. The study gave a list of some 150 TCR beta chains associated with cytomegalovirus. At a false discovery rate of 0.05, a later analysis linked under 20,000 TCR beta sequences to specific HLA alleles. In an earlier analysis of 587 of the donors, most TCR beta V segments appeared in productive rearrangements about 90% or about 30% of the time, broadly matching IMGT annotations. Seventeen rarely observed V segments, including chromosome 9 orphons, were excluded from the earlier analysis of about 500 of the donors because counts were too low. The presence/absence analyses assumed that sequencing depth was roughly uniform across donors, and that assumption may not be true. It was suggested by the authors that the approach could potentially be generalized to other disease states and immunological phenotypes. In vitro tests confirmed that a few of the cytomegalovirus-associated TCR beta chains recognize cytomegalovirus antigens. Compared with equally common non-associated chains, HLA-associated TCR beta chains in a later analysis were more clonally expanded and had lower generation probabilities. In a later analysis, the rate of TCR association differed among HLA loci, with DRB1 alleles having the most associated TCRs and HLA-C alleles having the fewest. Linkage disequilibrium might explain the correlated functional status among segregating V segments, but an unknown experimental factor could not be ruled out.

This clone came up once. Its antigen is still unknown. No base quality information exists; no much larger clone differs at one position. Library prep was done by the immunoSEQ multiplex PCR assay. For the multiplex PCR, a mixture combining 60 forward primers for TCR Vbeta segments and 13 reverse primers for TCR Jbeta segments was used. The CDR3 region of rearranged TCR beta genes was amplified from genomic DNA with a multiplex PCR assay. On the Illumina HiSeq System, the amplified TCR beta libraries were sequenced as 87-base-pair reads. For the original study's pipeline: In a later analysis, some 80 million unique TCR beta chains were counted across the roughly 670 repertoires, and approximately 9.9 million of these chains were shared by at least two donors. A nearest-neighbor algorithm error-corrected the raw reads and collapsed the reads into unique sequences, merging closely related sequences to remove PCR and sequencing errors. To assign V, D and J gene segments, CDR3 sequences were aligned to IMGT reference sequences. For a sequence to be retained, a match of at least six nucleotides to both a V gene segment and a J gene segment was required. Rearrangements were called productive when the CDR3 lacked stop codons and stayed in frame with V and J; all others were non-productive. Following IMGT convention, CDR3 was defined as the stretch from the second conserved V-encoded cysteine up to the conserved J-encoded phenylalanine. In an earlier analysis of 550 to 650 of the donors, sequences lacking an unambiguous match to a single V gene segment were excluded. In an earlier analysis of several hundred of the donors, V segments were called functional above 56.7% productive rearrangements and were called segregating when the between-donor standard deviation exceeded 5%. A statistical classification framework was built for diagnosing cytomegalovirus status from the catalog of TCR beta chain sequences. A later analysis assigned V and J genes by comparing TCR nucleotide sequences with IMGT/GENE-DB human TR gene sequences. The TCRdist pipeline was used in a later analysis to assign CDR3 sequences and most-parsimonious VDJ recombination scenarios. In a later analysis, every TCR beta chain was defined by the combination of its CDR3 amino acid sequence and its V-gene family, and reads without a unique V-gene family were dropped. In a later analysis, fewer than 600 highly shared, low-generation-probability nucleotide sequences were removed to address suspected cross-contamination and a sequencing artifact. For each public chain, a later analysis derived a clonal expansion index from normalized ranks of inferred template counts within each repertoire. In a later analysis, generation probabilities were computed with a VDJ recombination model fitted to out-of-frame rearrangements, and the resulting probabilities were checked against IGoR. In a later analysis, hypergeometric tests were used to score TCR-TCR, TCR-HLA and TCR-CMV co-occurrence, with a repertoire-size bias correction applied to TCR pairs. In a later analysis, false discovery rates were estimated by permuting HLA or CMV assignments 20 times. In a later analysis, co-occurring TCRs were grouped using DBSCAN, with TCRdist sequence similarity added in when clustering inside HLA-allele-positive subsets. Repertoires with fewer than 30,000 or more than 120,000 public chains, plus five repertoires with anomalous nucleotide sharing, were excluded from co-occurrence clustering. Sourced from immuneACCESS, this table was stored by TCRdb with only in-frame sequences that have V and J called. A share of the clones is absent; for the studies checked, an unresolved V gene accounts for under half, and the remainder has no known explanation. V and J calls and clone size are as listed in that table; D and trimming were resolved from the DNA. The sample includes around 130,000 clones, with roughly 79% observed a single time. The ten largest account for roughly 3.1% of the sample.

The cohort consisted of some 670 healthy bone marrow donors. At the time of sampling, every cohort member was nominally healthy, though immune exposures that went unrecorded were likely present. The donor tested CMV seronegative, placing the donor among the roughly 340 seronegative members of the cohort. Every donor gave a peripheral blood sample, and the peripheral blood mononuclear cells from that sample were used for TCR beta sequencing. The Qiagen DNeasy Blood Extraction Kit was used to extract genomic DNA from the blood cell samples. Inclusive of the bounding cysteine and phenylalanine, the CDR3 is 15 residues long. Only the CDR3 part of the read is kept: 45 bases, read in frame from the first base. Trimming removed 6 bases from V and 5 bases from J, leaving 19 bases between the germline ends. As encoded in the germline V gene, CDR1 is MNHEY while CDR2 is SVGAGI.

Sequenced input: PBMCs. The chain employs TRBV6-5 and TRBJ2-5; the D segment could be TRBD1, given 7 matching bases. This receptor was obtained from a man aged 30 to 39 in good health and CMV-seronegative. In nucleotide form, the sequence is TGTGCCAGCAGGGAGGGACAGCAAAGATTGGAGACCCAGTACTTC. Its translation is CASREGQQRLETQYF.